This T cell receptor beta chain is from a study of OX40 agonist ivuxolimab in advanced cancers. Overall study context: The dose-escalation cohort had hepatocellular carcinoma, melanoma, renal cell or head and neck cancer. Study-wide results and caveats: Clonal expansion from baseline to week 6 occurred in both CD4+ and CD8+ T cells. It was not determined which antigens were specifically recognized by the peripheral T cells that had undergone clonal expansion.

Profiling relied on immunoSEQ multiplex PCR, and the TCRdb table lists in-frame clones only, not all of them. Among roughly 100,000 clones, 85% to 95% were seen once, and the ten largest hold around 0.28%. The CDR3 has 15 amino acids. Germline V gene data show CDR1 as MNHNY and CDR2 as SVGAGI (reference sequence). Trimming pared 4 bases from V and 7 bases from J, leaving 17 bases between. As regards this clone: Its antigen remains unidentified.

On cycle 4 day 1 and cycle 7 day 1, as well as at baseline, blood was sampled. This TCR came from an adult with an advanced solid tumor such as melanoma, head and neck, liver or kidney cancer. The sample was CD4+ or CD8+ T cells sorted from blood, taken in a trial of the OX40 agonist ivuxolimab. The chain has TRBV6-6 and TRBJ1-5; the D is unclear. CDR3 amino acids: CASSSGGYHGQPQHF. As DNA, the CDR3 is TGTGCCAGCAGTTCGGGAGGTTATCATGGCCAGCCCCAGCATTTT.